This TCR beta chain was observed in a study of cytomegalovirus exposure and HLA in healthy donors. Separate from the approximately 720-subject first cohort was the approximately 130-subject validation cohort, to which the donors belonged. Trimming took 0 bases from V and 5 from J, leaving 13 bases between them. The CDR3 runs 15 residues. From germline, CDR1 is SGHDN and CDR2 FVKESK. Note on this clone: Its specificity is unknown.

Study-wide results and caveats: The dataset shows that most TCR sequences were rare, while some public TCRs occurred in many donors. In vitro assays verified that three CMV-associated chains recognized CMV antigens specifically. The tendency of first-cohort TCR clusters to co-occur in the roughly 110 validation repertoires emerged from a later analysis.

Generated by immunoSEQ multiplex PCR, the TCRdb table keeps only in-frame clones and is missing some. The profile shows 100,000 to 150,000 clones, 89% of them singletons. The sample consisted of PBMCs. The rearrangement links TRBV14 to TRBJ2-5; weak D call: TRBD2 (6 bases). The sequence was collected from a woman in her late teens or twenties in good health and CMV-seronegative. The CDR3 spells CASSQELGAGETQYF. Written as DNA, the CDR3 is TGTGCCAGCAGCCAAGAGCTGGGCGCGGGGGAGACCCAGTACTTC.